This T cell receptor beta chain was captured in a study of response to subunit inactivated influenza vaccine. TCRdb re-analysed the RT-PCR reads in MiXCR, keeping a single row per CDR3 protein. Of approximately 500,000 distinct CDR3 sequences in the sample, under 30% were seen once. Findings and limits, study-wide: It was the authors' suggestion that each seasonal influenza vaccination recruits few new T cells.

Trimming at V came to 6 bases and at J to 9 bases, leaving 12 bases not matched to a gene. CDR3 length: 16 residues. This clonotype was seen more than once but under ten times. Its antigen is currently unknown. Another study also made use of these data, one on T cells expressing NK-cell markers. That investigation notes: Libraries used 5'RACE template switching adding universal primer site and UMIs. Obtained from sorted CD3+CD56+NKG2C+, CD3+CD56+NKG2C- and CD3+CD56-NKG2C+ T cells were the TCR beta repertoires. Only alpha-beta TCR T cells were sorted in several experiments, using an anti-gamma-delta TCR antibody. Four of the donors also had these clonotypes leading their CD3+CD56-NKG2C+ fraction.

This rearrangement joins TRBV12-3 or TRBV12-4 to TRBJ2-1, with 12 positions matching TRBD1. This TCR was sampled from a man between 50 and 59 years old who received an inactivated influenza vaccine. This sample comprised CD4+ T cells sorted from PBMCs, obtained 11 to 12 days after vaccination. CDR3 bases: TGTGCCAGCAGCCGCCGTTCCGGGACAGGGGGCTTTGAGCAGTTCTTC. Its translation: CASSRRSGTGGFEQFF.